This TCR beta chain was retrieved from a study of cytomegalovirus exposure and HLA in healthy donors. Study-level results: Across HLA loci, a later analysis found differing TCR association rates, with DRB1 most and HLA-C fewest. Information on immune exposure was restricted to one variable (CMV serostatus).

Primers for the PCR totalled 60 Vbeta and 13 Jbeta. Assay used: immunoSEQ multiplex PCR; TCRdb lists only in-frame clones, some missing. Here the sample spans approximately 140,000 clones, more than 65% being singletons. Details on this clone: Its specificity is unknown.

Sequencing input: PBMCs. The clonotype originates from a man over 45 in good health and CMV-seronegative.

This CDR3 reads CASSQGQGSQPQHF. The CDR3 region has the DNA TGCGCCAGCAGCCAAGGCCAGGGAAGTCAGCCCCAGCATTTT. The rearrangement links TRBV4-3 to TRBJ1-5; TRBD1 is a possible D gene (5 bases). Germline CDR1 is LGHNA and CDR2 is YSLEER. Trimming removed 1 base from V and 6 bases from J, with 10 bases in between. The CDR3 is 14 amino acids.